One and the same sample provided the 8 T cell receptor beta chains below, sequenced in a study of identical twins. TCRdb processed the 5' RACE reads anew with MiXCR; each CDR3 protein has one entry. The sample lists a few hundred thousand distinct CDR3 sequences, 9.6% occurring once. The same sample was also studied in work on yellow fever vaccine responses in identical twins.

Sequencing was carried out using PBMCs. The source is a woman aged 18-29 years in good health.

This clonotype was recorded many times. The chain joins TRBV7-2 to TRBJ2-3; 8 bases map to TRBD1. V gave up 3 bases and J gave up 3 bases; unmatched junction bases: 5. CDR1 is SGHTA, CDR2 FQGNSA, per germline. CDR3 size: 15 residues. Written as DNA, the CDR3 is TGTGCCAGCAGCTTGCGGACAGGGCGTACAGATACGCAGTATTTT. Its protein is CASSLRTGRTDTQYF.

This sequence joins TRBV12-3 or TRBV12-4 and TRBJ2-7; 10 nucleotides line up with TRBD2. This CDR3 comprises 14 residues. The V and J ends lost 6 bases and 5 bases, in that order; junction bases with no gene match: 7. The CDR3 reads CASRPSGGINEQYF. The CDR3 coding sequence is TGTGCCAGCAGGCCTAGCGGGGGTATCAACGAGCAGTACTTC.

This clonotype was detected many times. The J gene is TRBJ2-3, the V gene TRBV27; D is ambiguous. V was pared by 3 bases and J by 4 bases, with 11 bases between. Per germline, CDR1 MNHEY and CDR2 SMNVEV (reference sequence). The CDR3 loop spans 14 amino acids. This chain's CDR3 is CASSFEGWPDTQYF. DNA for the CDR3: TGTGCCAGCAGTTTTGAAGGTTGGCCAGATACGCAGTATTTT.

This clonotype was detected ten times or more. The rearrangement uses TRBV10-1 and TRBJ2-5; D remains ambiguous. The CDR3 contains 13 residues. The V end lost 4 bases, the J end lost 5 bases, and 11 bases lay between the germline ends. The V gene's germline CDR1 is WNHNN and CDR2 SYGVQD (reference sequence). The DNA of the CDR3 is TGCGCCAGCAGTGTAACCCTGGGGGAGACCCAGTACTTC. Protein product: CASSVTLGETQYF.

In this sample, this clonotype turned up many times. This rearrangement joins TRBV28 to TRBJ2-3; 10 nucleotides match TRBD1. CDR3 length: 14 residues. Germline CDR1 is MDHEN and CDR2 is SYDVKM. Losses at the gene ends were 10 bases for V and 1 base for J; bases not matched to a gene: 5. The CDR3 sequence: CATSTGGGTDTQYF. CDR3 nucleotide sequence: TGTGCCACCTCGACAGGGGGCGGCACAGATACGCAGTATTTT.

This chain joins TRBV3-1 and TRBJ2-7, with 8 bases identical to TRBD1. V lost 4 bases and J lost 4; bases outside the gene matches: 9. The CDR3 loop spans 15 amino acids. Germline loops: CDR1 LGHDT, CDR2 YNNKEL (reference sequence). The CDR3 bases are TGTGCCAGCAGCCGCTCTGGGACAGGAGAATACGAGCAGTACTTC. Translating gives CASSRSGTGEYEQYF.

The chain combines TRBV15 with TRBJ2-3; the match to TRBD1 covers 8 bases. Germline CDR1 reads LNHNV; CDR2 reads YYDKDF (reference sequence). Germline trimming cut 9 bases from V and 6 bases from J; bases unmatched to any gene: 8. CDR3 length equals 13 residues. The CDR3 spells CATNSGGADTQYF. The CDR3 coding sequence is TGTGCCACGAACTCAGGGGGCGCGGATACGCAGTATTTT.

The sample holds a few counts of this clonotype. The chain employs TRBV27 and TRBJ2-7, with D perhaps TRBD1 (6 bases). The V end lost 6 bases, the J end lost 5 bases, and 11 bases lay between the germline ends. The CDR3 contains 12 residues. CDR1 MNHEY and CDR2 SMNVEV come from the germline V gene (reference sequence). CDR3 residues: CASRDRSHEQYF. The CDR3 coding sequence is TGTGCCAGCAGGGACAGAAGCCACGAGCAGTACTTC.